A selection of T cell receptor beta chains follows, all from one sample in a study of shared T cell receptors in the human thymus. Produced via immunoSEQ multiplex PCR; TCRdb's table is partial and in-frame only. This sample carries about 540,000 clones, roughly 74% of them seen once, and the ten largest clones take about 0.013%. The same sample was also used in a study of human thymus T cells.

Sequencing was performed on thymocytes. The receptors here all came from a boy under two years old with a congenital heart defect. CDR3s include the opening cysteine and the closing phenylalanine or tryptophan. D genes are given only for firm matches. Size tells how often a clone was seen (once, few, many) or the class of an expanded clone, and some rows leave it out.

d_gene | j_gene | v_gene | abundance | CDR3aa | CDR3nt
TRBD2 | TRBJ2-1 | TRBV11-2 | . | CASSLSGRALYEQFF | TGTGCCAGCAGCTTAAGTGGGAGGGCCCTCTATGAGCAGTTCTTC
TRBD1 | TRBJ1-2 | TRBV28 | few | CASSADRGGGYTF | TGTGCCAGCAGTGCCGACAGGGGAGGCGGCTACACCTTC
. | TRBJ2-1 | TRBV5-4 | few | CASSLRMRPYNEQFF | TGTGCCAGCAGCTTGCGTATGAGGCCCTACAATGAGCAGTTCTTC
TRBD2 | TRBJ2-3 | TRBV11-3 | few | CASSSPAASGIPPEGQYF | TGTGCCAGCAGCTCCCCCGCGGCTAGCGGGATCCCCCCCGAGGGGCAGTATTTT
TRBD1 | TRBJ1-5 | TRBV27 | . | CASSTGQGALYSNQPQHF | TGTGCCAGCAGTACGGGGCAGGGGGCCCTTTATAGCAATCAGCCCCAGCATTTT
. | TRBJ2-7 | TRBV18 | few | CASSGSRVSSYEQYF | TGTGCCAGCTCCGGCTCGAGGGTCAGCTCCTACGAGCAGTACTTC
TRBD1 | TRBJ2-2 | TRBV11-3 | . | CASSRDRARTGELFF | TGTGCCAGCAGCCGGGACAGGGCGAGGACCGGGGAGCTGTTTTTT
TRBD1 | TRBJ2-7 | TRBV4-1 | . | CASSRRTGGGEQYF | TGCGCCAGCAGCCGCCGGACAGGGGGCGGCGAGCAGTACTTC
TRBD1 | TRBJ2-3 | TRBV9 | once | CASSVGQPGQAGTSTDTQYF | TGTGCCAGCAGCGTAGGTCAGCCGGGACAGGCCGGGACCAGCACAGATACGCAGTATTTT
. | TRBJ1-2 | TRBV7-6 | . | CASSLGGAGFNYGYTF | TGTGCCAGCAGCTTAGGGGGCGCGGGGTTTAACTATGGCTACACCTTC
. | TRBJ2-7 | TRBV12-5 | few | CASGFRRAPKEGYEQYF | TGTGCTAGTGGTTTTAGAAGGGCCCCCAAGGAGGGCTACGAGCAGTACTTC
. | TRBJ1-2 | TRBV19 | . | CASSIGSGDGYTF | TGTGCCAGTAGTATAGGGTCCGGGGATGGCTACACCTTC
TRBD2 | TRBJ2-1 | TRBV7-3 | . | CASSLTSGSPSSYNEQFF | TGTGCCAGCAGCCTTACTAGCGGGAGTCCGAGCTCCTACAATGAGCAGTTCTTC
TRBD2 | TRBJ2-1 | TRBV4-3 | few | CASSQEASGRGSSYNEQFF | TGCGCCAGCAGCCAAGAAGCCAGCGGGAGGGGGAGCTCCTACAATGAGCAGTTCTTC
. | TRBJ1-2 | TRBV5-1 | . | CASSRRMGRNYGYTF | TGCGCCAGCAGCCGCCGGATGGGGAGAAACTATGGCTACACCTTC
. | TRBJ1-2 | TRBV7-2 | . | CASSLQGPPGGYTF | TGTGCCAGCAGCTTACAGGGGCCACCGGGTGGCTACACCTTC
TRBD1 | TRBJ2-7 | TRBV4-1 | . | CASSHTGASYEQYF | TGCGCCAGCAGCCATACAGGGGCCTCCTACGAGCAGTACTTT
TRBD1 | TRBJ1-1 | TRBV2 | . | CASSITGGTEAFF | TGTGCCAGCAGTATTACAGGGGGTACTGAAGCTTTCTTT
. | TRBJ2-5 | TRBV28 | . | CASSLWGTIRVRETQYF | TGTGCCAGCAGTTTATGGGGGACAATTCGAGTGAGAGAGACCCAGTACTTC
TRBD1 | TRBJ1-5 | TRBV29-1 | . | CTVMGTGVPRQPQHF | TGCACCGTAATGGGGACAGGGGTCCCCCGGCAGCCCCAGCATTTT
. | TRBJ2-3 | TRBV28 | few | CASGRSTDTQYF | TGTGCCAGCGGGAGGAGCACAGATACGCAGTATTTT
TRBD1 | TRBJ1-2 | TRBV4-2 | . | CASSPDRRVPYGYTF | TGTGCCAGCAGCCCGGACAGGAGGGTACCCTATGGCTACACCTTC
TRBD1 | TRBJ2-7 | TRBV11-3 | . | CASSPYPGQGAYEQYF | TGTGCCAGCAGCCCCTACCCGGGACAGGGTGCCTACGAGCAGTACTTC
. | TRBJ1-1 | TRBV6-5 | . | CASSYSTGIPEAFF | TGTGCCAGCAGTTACTCTACGGGGATCCCTGAAGCTTTCTTT
. | TRBJ2-1 | TRBV2 | . | CASSLEGGADRYNEQFF | TGTGCCAGCAGCCTTGAGGGGGGGGCAGACCGCTACAATGAGCAGTTCTTC
TRBD2 | TRBJ2-2 | TRBV18 | . | CASSPPVSSGRSHPNTGELFF | TGTGCCAGCTCACCACCGGTTAGTAGCGGGAGGTCCCACCCAAACACCGGGGAGCTGTTTTTT
. | TRBJ2-6 | TRBV4-2 | . | CASSHLSGANVLTF | TGTGCCAGCAGCCATCTCTCTGGGGCCAACGTCCTGACTTTC
. | TRBJ2-7 | TRBV27 | . | CASRPQGPHYEQYF | TGTGCCAGCAGACCTCAGGGGCCCCATTACGAGCAGTACTTC
TRBD1 | TRBJ2-7 | TRBV4-3 | . | CASSQDRGPARGQYF | TGCGCCAGCAGCCAAGACAGGGGGCCGGCAAGGGGGCAGTACTTC
TRBD2 | TRBJ2-7 | TRBV6-5 | . | CASSYRTSGSFYEQYF | TGTGCCAGCAGTTACAGGACTAGCGGATCTTTCTACGAGCAGTACTTC
. | TRBJ2-2 | TRBV15 | . | CATSRQPAGELFF | TGTGCCACCAGCAGACAACCGGCCGGGGAGCTGTTTTTT
. | TRBJ1-3 | TRBV5-5 | . | CASSLWQGLFSGNTIYF | TGTGCCAGCAGCTTGTGGCAGGGCCTTTTCTCTGGAAACACCATATATTTT
. | TRBJ2-7 | TRBV18 | . | CASSLQARDTFYEQYF | TGTGCCAGCTCACTCCAAGCCCGGGACACATTCTACGAGCAGTACTTC
TRBD2 | TRBJ2-7 | TRBV4-1 | few | CASSQPWGSGRAQQYF | TGCGCCAGCAGCCAACCCTGGGGGAGCGGGAGGGCCCAGCAGTACTTC
. | TRBJ2-4 | TRBV11-3 | . | CASSLSIQYF | TGTGCCAGCAGCTTGAGCATTCAGTACTTC